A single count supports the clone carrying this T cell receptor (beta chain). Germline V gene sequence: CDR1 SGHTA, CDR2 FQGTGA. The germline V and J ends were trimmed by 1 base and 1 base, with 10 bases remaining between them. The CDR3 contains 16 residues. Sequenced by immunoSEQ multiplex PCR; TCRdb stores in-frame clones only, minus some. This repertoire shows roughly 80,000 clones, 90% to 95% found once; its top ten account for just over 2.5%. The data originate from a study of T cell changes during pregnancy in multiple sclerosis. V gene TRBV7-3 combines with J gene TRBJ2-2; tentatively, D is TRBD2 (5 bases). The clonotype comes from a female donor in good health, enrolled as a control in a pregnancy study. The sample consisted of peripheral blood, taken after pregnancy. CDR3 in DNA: TGTGCCAGCAGCTTAAGGCGGGCGCGGAACACCGGGGAGCTGTTTTTT. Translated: CASSLRRARNTGELFF.